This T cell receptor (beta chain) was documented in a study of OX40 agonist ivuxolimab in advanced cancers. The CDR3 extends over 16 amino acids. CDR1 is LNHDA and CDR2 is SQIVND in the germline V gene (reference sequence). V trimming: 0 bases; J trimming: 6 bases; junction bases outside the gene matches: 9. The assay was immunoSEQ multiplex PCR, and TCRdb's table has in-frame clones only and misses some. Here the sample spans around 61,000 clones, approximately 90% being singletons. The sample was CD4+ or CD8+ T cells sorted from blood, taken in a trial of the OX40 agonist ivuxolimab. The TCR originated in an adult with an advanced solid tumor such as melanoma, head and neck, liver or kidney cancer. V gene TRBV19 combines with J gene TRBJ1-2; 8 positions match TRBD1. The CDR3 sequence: CASSIEIGQGGNGYTF. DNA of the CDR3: TGTGCCAGTAGTATAGAAATCGGACAGGGAGGGAATGGCTACACCTTC.